The 25 T cell receptor beta chains given below trace back to one sample, sequenced in a study of cytomegalovirus exposure and HLA in healthy donors. It was with 60 Vbeta and 13 Jbeta primers that the PCR ran. Assay used: immunoSEQ multiplex PCR; TCRdb lists only in-frame clones, some missing. The repertoire holds under 200,000 clones, roughly 75% seen once, with roughly 8% in the top ten. The specimen was PBMCs. These receptors all stem from a woman aged 40 to 50 in good health and CMV-seropositive.

The chain combines TRBV4-3 with TRBJ2-5, with a possible D match to TRBD2 (5 bases). Germline values: CDR1 LGHNA, CDR2 YSLEER. The germline V and J ends were trimmed by 5 bases and 4 bases, with 17 bases remaining between them. This CDR3 spans 15 amino acids. CDR3 protein: CASSKRTGSGETQYF. The DNA of the CDR3 is TGCGCCAGCAGCAAACGGACGGGGAGCGGAGAGACCCAGTACTTC.

This rearrangement joins TRBV6-1 to TRBJ1-2, with a tentative D call TRBD1 (6 bases). CDR1 and CDR2 from the germline V gene are MNHNS and SASEGT. The CDR3 has 15 amino acids. With 6 bases removed from V and 5 bases from J, the gap between germline ends came to 19 bases. The CDR3: CASSQGQSPGYGYTF. As DNA, the CDR3 is TGTGCCAGCAGCCAAGGACAGAGCCCGGGGTATGGCTACACCTTC.

The rearrangement uses TRBV6-1 and TRBJ1-5; D unresolved. The CDR3 contains 15 residues. Between the trimmed V and J ends, which lost 3 bases and 7 bases, there was a span of 16 bases. The germline gives CDR1 MNHNS, CDR2 SASEGT. The CDR3 nucleotides read TGTGCCAGCAGTGACGACACGGGGATATTACAGCCCCAGCATTTT. As protein: CASSDDTGILQPQHF.

The V and J genes are TRBV28 and TRBJ2-3; 7 bases agree with TRBD2. Germline V gene data show CDR1 as MDHEN and CDR2 as SYDVKM. The CDR3 sequence is 16 residues long. The J segment lost 3 bases and the V segment lost 5 bases, leaving 11 bases of the junction unmatched. The CDR3 region has the DNA TGTGCCAGCAGTATCCTCGGGGCGGGAGAAACAGATACGCAGTATTTT. Translating gives CASSILGAGETDTQYF.

The chain uses TRBV5-8 and TRBJ1-2; D unclear. The length of the CDR3 is 12 residues. Germline values: CDR1 SGHTS, CDR2 YDEGEE. Trimming shortened V by 0 bases and J by 8 bases, and 8 bases separated the two germline ends. CDR3 residues: CASSLDRRGYTF. As DNA, the CDR3 is TGTGCCAGCAGCTTGGACAGAAGGGGCTACACCTTC.

In its sample, this clone was seen once. The V gene is TRBV11-1, the J gene TRBJ2-7; D may be TRBD2 (6 bases). Germline values: CDR1 SGHAT, CDR2 FQDESV (reference sequence). Trimming took off 0 bases at V and 1 base at J, with 19 bases between the two ends. The CDR3 has 18 amino acids. CDR3 sequence (DNA): TGTGCCAGCAGCTTAGCGACCTCATTAGCGGATCATTCCTACGAGCAGTACTTC. This codes for CASSLATSLADHSYEQYF.

The CDR3 loop reads CASKLRVSGANVLTF. The CDR3 DNA sequence: TGTGCCAGTAAGTTGAGGGTCTCTGGGGCCAACGTCCTGACTTTC. This sequence joins TRBV19 and TRBJ2-6; the D gene is possibly TRBD2 (5 bases). Trimming took 7 bases from V and 0 from J, leaving 10 bases between them. This CDR3 is built from 15 residues. Germline CDR1 reads LNHDA; CDR2 reads SQIVND (reference sequence).

The genes are TRBV27 and TRBJ2-7, with TRBD1 matching over 8 bases. CDR1 is MNHEY, CDR2 SMNVEV, per germline (reference sequence). This CDR3 comprises 15 residues. V lost 6 bases to trimming and J lost 3 bases; unmatched junction nucleotides: 10. The CDR3, as DNA: TGTGCCAGCAGGAGTGCCCCAGGGGGCGTCTACGAGCAGTACTTC. Residues: CASRSAPGGVYEQYF.

This sequence joins TRBV25-1 and TRBJ2-5; 9 positions agree with TRBD1. The end of the DNA fits TRBJ2-7 better, so the J call may be wrong. The germline gives CDR1 MGHDK, CDR2 SYGVNS. The CDR3 sequence is 14 residues long. For the CDR3, the DNA is TGTGCCAGCAGTGCGGGACAGGGATCGGTCGAGCAGTACTTC. Translated, it gives CASSAGQGSVEQYF.

V usage is TRBV7-3 and J usage is TRBJ2-2; D ambiguous. This CDR3 contains 15 residues. The V end lost 5 bases, the J end lost 2 bases, and 12 bases lay between the germline ends. Germline V gene lookup returns CDR1 SGHTA and CDR2 FQGTGA. The chain's CDR3 is CASSSNQVNTGELFF. In DNA, the CDR3 is TGTGCCAGCAGCAGCAATCAGGTTAACACCGGGGAGCTGTTTTTT.

This clone has only one observation. The same CDR3 arises from other DNA sequences in this sample as well. The V gene is TRBV5-1, the J gene TRBJ2-4, with a possible D match to TRBD1 (6 bases). This CDR3 comprises 17 residues. Germline V gives CDR1 SGHRS, CDR2 YFSETQ. The V gene lost 4 bases and the J gene lost 1 base, with 18 bases spanning the gap. CDR3 nucleotides: TGCGCCAGCAGCCCCCAGGACAGTGGTCCGGCCAAAAACATTCAGTACTTC. Translating gives CASSPQDSGPAKNIQYF.

This clone was recorded only once. The chain has TRBV4-1 and TRBJ2-7; possibly TRBD2 for D (5 bases). The V end lost 1 base, the J end lost 0 bases, and 13 bases lay between the germline ends. CDR1 and CDR2 from the germline V gene are MGHRA and YSYEKL. This CDR3 region has 16 residues. This CDR3 is CASSQAFTEGSYEQYF. CDR3 in DNA: TGCGCCAGCAGCCAAGCTTTTACAGAGGGCTCCTACGAGCAGTACTTC.

The CDR3 here is CASSQRQGLYEQYF. DNA for the CDR3: TGTGCCAGCAGCCAAAGACAGGGACTCTACGAGCAGTACTTC. This sequence joins TRBV14 and TRBJ2-7; perhaps TRBD1 as D (7 bases). Trimming stripped 2 bases from V and 3 bases from J, with 11 bases between. CDR1 and CDR2 from the germline V gene are SGHDN and FVKESK. The CDR3 has 14 residues.

This clone was detected a few times. The genes are TRBV4-3 and TRBJ2-5; 7 bases are shared with TRBD1. With the DNA end fitting TRBJ2-7 better, the J assignment may be wrong. Germline assignment: CDR1 LGHNA and CDR2 YSLEER. This CDR3 is 15 amino acids long. In DNA, the CDR3 is TGCGCCAGCAGCCAAGATCGGACAGGTGCCTACGAGCAGTACTTC. Translated: CASSQDRTGAYEQYF.

This clone was observed a single time. This sequence joins TRBV27 and TRBJ2-2; 12 positions agree with TRBD1. Germline lookup yields CDR1 MNHEY and CDR2 SMNVEV (reference sequence). The ends lost 6 bases at V and 7 bases at J; junction bases unmatched: 6. This CDR3 contains 15 residues. The CDR3 coding sequence is TGTGCCAGCAGGTCGGGACAGGGGGCTATCGGGGAGCTGTTTTTT. This codes for CASRSGQGAIGELFF.

The V call is TRBV18, the J call TRBJ1-6; TRBD1 agrees at 9 bases. Germline assignment: CDR1 KGHSH and CDR2 LQKENI. Germline trimming cut 4 bases from V and 7 bases from J; bases unmatched to any gene: 5. The CDR3 is made up of 15 amino acids. DNA for the CDR3: TGTGCCAGCTCACAGCCACAGGGGGCAAATTCACCCCTCCACTTT. It specifies CASSQPQGANSPLHF.

J is TRBJ1-5 and V is TRBV10-3; TRBD1 matches at 8 bases. CDR1 and CDR2 (germline): ENHRY, SYGVKD. J was trimmed by 4 bases and V by 10 bases; bases with no gene match: 6. This CDR3 has 13 residues. CDR3 amino acids: CATQDRVNQPQHF. CDR3 nucleotides: TGTGCCACACAGGACAGGGTAAATCAGCCCCAGCATTTT.

The chain links TRBV14 to TRBJ2-2; perhaps TRBD1 as D (6 bases). The germline gives CDR1 SGHDN, CDR2 FVKESK. The CDR3 has 15 residues. The V end was cut by 3 bases, the J end by 5 bases, with 13 bases between. CDR3 DNA sequence: TGTGCCAGCAGCCACCAGGGGCGATCAACCGGGGAGCTGTTTTTT. This encodes CASSHQGRSTGELFF.

The chain combines TRBV2 with TRBJ2-5; 12 bases fit TRBD2. V gave up 8 bases and J gave up 5 bases; unmatched junction bases: 12. The CDR3 loop spans 16 amino acids. Germline values: CDR1 SNHLY, CDR2 FYNNEI. In DNA, the CDR3 is TGTGCCAGCGGCGCTAGCGGGAGGGCCGAAGAGGAGACCCAGTACTTC. Its translation is CASGASGRAEEETQYF.

This clone was picked up one time. The chain combines TRBV27 with TRBJ1-4, with 9 bases fitting TRBD1. Losses at the gene ends were 4 bases for V and 5 bases for J; bases not matched to a gene: 5. This CDR3 contains 15 residues. The germline CDR1 and CDR2 sequences are MNHEY and SMNVEV (reference sequence). DNA of the CDR3: TGTGCCAGCAGTTCCGGACAGGGGCTAAATGAAAAACTGTTTTTT. This translates into CASSSGQGLNEKLFF. Using reference TRBV27 and TRBJ1-4 for the parts outside the CDR3, the full variable domain is EAQVTQNPRYLITVTGKKLTVTCSQNMNHEYMSWYRQDPGLGLRQIYYSMNVEVTDKGDVPEGYKVSRKEKRNFPLILESPSPNQTSLYFCASSSGQGLNEKLFFGSGTQLSVL.

This clone was observed a few times. This chain uses TRBV4-3 with TRBJ2-1; no reliable D call. The length of the CDR3 is 13 residues. The germline gives CDR1 LGHNA, CDR2 YSLEER. The V and J ends lost 2 bases and 10 bases respectively, with 12 bases between them. The CDR3 loop is CASSQRQRVEQFF. CDR3 bases: TGCGCCAGCAGCCAACGTCAACGGGTGGAGCAGTTCTTC.

In regard to this clone: It is likely a read error, because the conserved phenylalanine at the end of the CDR3 is missing. The V call is TRBV5-1, the J call TRBJ2-3; 10 bases map to TRBD2. The CDR3 is 14 residues long. V lost 5 bases and J lost 6; bases outside the gene matches: 6. Germline V gives CDR1 SGHRS, CDR2 YFSETQ. The CDR3 here is CASRALAGADTQYL. As DNA, the CDR3 is TGCGCCAGCAGGGCTCTAGCGGGAGCGGATACGCAGTATCTT.

This clone turned up a few times. This chain links TRBV18 with TRBJ1-1, with no clear D. Germline CDR1 KGHSH, CDR2 LQKENI. The V and J ends lost 3 bases and 1 base respectively, with 6 bases between them. The CDR3 contains 13 residues. CDR3 residues: CASSPGENTEAFF. The CDR3, as DNA: TGTGCCAGCTCACCGGGAGAGAACACTGAAGCTTTCTTT.

The table lists this clone with a few counts. The rearrangement uses TRBV7-2 and TRBJ2-7; 8 bases align to TRBD2. Unmatched junction bases numbered 16, after V lost 2 bases and J lost 4 bases. The germline V gene encodes CDR1 SGHTA and CDR2 FQGNSA. This CDR3 comprises 18 residues. This CDR3 is CASSLRGLAGRSGYEQYF. CDR3 sequence (DNA): TGTGCCAGCAGCTTACGGGGCTTAGCGGGACGTTCAGGATACGAGCAGTACTTC.

Details on this clone: The sample carries other DNA sequences with the same CDR3. This chain uses TRBV11-1 with TRBJ1-1; no firm D call. The CDR3 totals 13 residues. Germline loops: CDR1 SGHAT, CDR2 FQDESV (reference sequence). With 3 bases removed from V and 1 base from J, the gap between germline ends came to 6 bases. CDR3: CASSLTRNTEAFF. CDR3 DNA sequence: TGTGCCAGCAGCTTGACTCGGAACACTGAAGCTTTCTTT. Filled out from reference TRBV11-1 and TRBJ1-1, the complete variable domain reads EAEVAQSPRYKITEKSQAVAFWCDPISGHATLYWYRQILGQGPELLVQFQDESVVDDSQLPKDRFSAERLKGVDSTLKIQPAELGDSAMYLCASSLTRNTEAFFGQGTRLTVV.